This T cell receptor beta chain appears in the sequencing data of a study of human T cells and chemical hapten exposure (dated by TCRdb to the early 2020s). At the level of the whole study: For sensitization, 2% DPC in acetone was applied to a 2 cm by 2 cm area of upper inner arm skin. Throughout the approximately 25-week study period, patients were also given weekly therapeutic DPC doses on the scalp. The mostly female patient cohort included alopecia areata with under or over 50% scalp involvement, alopecia totalis and alopecia universalis. This study followed changes in the peripheral blood TCR repertoire in vivo during primary and secondary sensitization of alopecia patients to the hapten diphenylcyclopropenone (DPC). Libraries were pooled for sequencing, and per-sample TCR yields varied mainly because of small differences in library volumes within the pool. Nearly 30 alopecia patients gave blood for TCR sequencing at one to four time points (pre-sensitization, 2, 6 and 24 weeks). Patch testing was performed on the upper back with Finn chambers containing 0.01% DPC, and the patch tests were scored after 6 days according to International Contact Dermatitis Research Group standards. Blood was sampled from patients pre-sensitization (week 0) and at 2, 6 and about 24 weeks after DPC sensitization.

The CDR3 goes from the cysteine to the phenylalanine over 15 residues. The only DNA kept is the CDR3, 45 bases in frame from the first base. In the germline V gene, CDR1 corresponds to SQVTM and CDR2 to ANQGSEA. Clipping removes 7 bases from V and 3 bases from J, with 12 as the unmatched junction base count. Turning to this clonotype: The specificity of this receptor is unknown. No per-base quality is available; no much larger clone lies one base away.

The time point label, as the study defines it: patch test 1, 2 weeks after DPC sensitization. Interpreted using the paper, the treatment or condition label stands for: therapeutic diphenylcyclopropenone sensitization with weekly scalp DPC. At every patch-test visit, the blood draw took place before the patch test was put on. To be eligible, patients had to be aged 18 to 70, diagnosed with alopecia and judged suitable for DPC therapy, while pregnant patients were excluded. Total RNA was isolated from unfractionated whole blood collected in Tempus Blood RNA tubes. Results the study describes overall, beyond this receptor: The number of TCRs above 1 in 1000 frequency did not change with DPC sensitization; there was no evidence of global repertoire structure alterations. Compared with pre-sensitization or healthy control sets, expanded TCRs formed significantly more large CDR3 similarity clusters, which is consistent with antigen-driven responses. Repeated subsampling changed both the strength of the expansion versus patch-test correlation and the threshold at which the correlation became significant. Alopecia, a presumed autoimmune disease, was present in all patients, so the immune response of the patients might differ from that of healthy individuals. The number of PT1 expanded TCRs positively correlated with patch test score, significant at thresholds 8, 16 and 32 but not 4.

Libraries were built with RACE. The data were produced on a NextSeq 500. During library preparation, unique molecular identifiers were attached to individual cDNA molecules so that TCRs could be counted in a quantitative, reproducible way. Each blood RNA sample was used to sequence both TCR alpha and TCR beta chains. Concerning the study's data processing: The median number of TCRs per sample was 85,000 to 100,000, ranging from 23,224 to 690,600. The Decombinator software suite was used to annotate V, J and CDR3 in the TCR reads. For PS versus PT1 abundance plots, all samples were subsampled to the same number of TCRs (28,000). TCRs were defined as expanded if absent before sensitization and observed at least eight times at the 2-week time point. Using fastp trimming at Q25 and MiXCR clonotype assembly, TCRdb reanalyzed the public sequencing data and kept in-frame beta chains. Rows are combined by CDR3 protein, so each entry shows the most common genes and DNA. TCRdb assigned the V and J calls; the authors' analysis was not used. The sample profile shows approximately 340,000 distinct CDR3 sequences; around 7% of them were found once. The ten largest clones take up 7.5% to 8.5% of the sample.

The rearranged chain carries TRBV29-1 and TRBJ1-1; 9 junctional bases match TRBD1. This specimen consisted of whole blood, obtained in connection with sensitization to the hapten diphenylcyclopropenone (DPC). The clonotype originates from a woman younger than 30 with alopecia areata. Some clones in this sample may be carry-over from other donors' samples. CDR3 loop: CSAVGNRDRDTEAFF. The base sequence is TGCAGCGCCGTCGGTAACCGGGACAGGGACACTGAAGCTTTCTTT.